This T cell receptor beta chain was sequenced for a study of shared clonotypes between healthy human individuals. Assay: immunoSEQ multiplex PCR; the TCRdb copy retains only in-frame clones and omits some. The table includes approximately 500,000 clones, over 70% detected once. It was tens of millions of PBMCs that unsorted samples used for genomic DNA. At least ten counts were recorded for this clone. Its antigen remains unidentified. The identical CDR3 is also encoded by other nucleotide sequences in the sample. The CDR3 spans 15 residues. The V gene's germline CDR1 is SQVTM and CDR2 ANQGSEA. The ends lost 3 bases at V and 4 bases at J; junction bases unmatched: 7. Study-wide results and limits: The expectation was that sequencing depth would affect clonotype sharing among donors.

This TCR derives from a woman in her forties in good health. Some clones in this sample may be carry-over from other donors' samples. The sample comprised PBMCs. The genes are TRBV29-1 and TRBJ1-1; the match to TRBD1 covers 11 bases. CDR3 loop: CSVEGPGTGGTEAFF. As DNA, the CDR3 is TGCAGCGTTGAGGGACCCGGGACAGGGGGCACTGAAGCTTTCTTT.